This TCR beta chain comes out of a study of shared clonotypes between healthy human individuals. From germline, CDR1 is SGHRS and CDR2 YFSETQ. The CDR3 runs to 14 residues. Trimming removed 0 bases at V and 1 base at J, with 7 bases between. Method: immunoSEQ multiplex PCR; TCRdb's copy keeps in-frame clones and lacks some. The sample carries approximately 2.5 million clones, around nine tenths recorded once. This rearrangement joins TRBV5-1 to TRBJ1-1; D is uncertain. This clonotype was obtained from a man aged 18 to 30 in good health. The material sequenced was naive CD4+ T cells sorted from blood. Regarding subset: CD45RA+ positively selected. DNA for the CDR3: TGCGCCAGCAGCTTGGGGGTGGCGAACACTGAAGCTTTCTTT. Translating gives CASSLGVANTEAFF. The full variable domain, rest sourced from reference TRBV5-1 and TRBJ1-1, is KAGVTQTPRYLIKTRGQQVTLSCSPISGHRSVSWYQQTPGQGLQFLFEYFSETQRNKGNFPGRFSGRQFSNSRSEMNVSTLELGDSALYLCASSLGVANTEAFFGQGTRLTVV.